These 4 T cell receptor beta chains came from one sample sequenced in a study of T cells in Graves' hyperthyroidism and ophthalmopathy. RNA transcripts were the template for amplifying TCR beta CDR3 regions. Researchers ran a first-round RT-PCR on the TCR CDR3 using the HTBI primer set. TCRdb recomputed calls from the multiplex PCR reads with MiXCR, one row per CDR3 protein. This sample has about 400,000 distinct CDR3 sequences, with roughly an eighth found just once. The specimen was blood. The receptors come from a man aged 50 to 60 with Graves' ophthalmopathy.

This clonotype has at least ten counts. The rearrangement links TRBV29-1 to TRBJ2-3, with no clear D. V was shortened by 7 bases and J by 4 bases, with 12 bases between the two germline ends. Germline assignment: CDR1 SQVTM and CDR2 ANQGSEA. This CDR3 region has 12 residues. In DNA form, the CDR3 reads TGCAGCGGGGATATTCCTCCAGATACGCAGTATTTT. Its protein product is CSGDIPPDTQYF.

Concerning this clonotype itself: This may be a read error: a much more frequent sequence differs by one nucleotide. J is TRBJ2-7 and V is TRBV28; D tentatively reads TRBD1 or TRBD2 (6 bases each). This CDR3 region has 13 residues. The germline V gene encodes CDR1 MDHEN and CDR2 SYDVKM. The CDR3 loop reads CARSSTPKGGQYF. The CDR3 nucleotides read TGTGCCCGCAGTTCTACACCGAAGGGGGGGCAGTACTTC.

This clonotype was observed at least ten times. The V call is TRBV9, the J call TRBJ2-3; 7 nucleotides agree with TRBD2. Germline CDR1 reads SGDLS; CDR2 reads YYNGEE. This CDR3 is 17 amino acids long. Unmatched junction bases numbered 7, after V lost 0 bases and J lost 0 bases. The CDR3 reads CASSVVASGPSTDTQYF. The CDR3 bases are TGTGCCAGCAGCGTAGTTGCTAGCGGACCTAGCACAGATACGCAGTATTTT.

This clonotype came up many times. The V gene is TRBV28, the J gene TRBJ2-3; weak D call: TRBD2 (6 bases). The CDR3 totals 15 residues. V shed 7 bases and J shed 1 base, with 15 bases lying between them. CDR1 and CDR2 from the germline V gene are MDHEN and SYDVKM. CDR3: CASTRTTKGTDTQYF. Here the CDR3 DNA reads TGTGCCAGCACCAGGACTACCAAGGGCACAGATACGCAGTATTTT.